This TCR beta chain was documented in a study of breast tumors, draining lymph nodes, adjacent tissues. Study outcomes and limitations: Data fit most tumor T cells coming from lymph node, expanding in tumor. Tumor TCR diversity was below lymph nodes but above nontumor tissue. Tumor and nontumor repertoires were significantly more similar in luminal-like than in basal-like breast cancer. The lymph node origin of tumor T cells was framed as consistent with a hypothesis, not demonstrated.

Breast cancer patients provided tissue from their axillary draining lymph nodes. TCRdb redid the calling of the multiplex PCR reads with MiXCR, one entry per CDR3 protein. The top ten hold around 5.9% of the sample, which has 85,000 to 120,000 distinct CDR3 sequences, approximately 28% seen once. This clonotype was detected ten times or more. Its specificity is not known. The CDR3 contains 11 residues. Between the trimmed V and J ends, which lost 2 bases and 5 bases, there was a span of 6 bases. Germline CDR1 and CDR2: DFQATT and SNEGSKA (reference sequence). This TCR derives from a female donor with breast cancer. Some clones in this sample may be carry-over from other donors' samples. Source material: axillary lymph node tissue. The chain is built from TRBV20-1 and TRBJ2-5; D remains unclear. The CDR3 region is CSARRLETQYF. DNA of the CDR3: TGCAGTGCTAGACGGCTGGAGACCCAGTACTTC.